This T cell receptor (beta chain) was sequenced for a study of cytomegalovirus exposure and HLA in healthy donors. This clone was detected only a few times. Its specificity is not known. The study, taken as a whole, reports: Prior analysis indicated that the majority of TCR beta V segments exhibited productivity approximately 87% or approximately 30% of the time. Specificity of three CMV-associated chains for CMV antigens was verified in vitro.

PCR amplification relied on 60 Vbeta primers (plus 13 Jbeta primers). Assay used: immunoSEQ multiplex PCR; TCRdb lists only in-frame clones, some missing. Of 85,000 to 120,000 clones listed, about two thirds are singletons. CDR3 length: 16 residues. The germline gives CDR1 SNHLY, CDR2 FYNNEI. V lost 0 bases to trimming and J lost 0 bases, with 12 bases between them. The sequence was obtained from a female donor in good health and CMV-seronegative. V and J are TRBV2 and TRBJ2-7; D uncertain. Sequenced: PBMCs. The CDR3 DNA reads TGTGCCAGCAGTGAAGCGGTTTGGGCGTCCTCCTACGAGCAGTACTTC. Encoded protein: CASSEAVWASSYEQYF.